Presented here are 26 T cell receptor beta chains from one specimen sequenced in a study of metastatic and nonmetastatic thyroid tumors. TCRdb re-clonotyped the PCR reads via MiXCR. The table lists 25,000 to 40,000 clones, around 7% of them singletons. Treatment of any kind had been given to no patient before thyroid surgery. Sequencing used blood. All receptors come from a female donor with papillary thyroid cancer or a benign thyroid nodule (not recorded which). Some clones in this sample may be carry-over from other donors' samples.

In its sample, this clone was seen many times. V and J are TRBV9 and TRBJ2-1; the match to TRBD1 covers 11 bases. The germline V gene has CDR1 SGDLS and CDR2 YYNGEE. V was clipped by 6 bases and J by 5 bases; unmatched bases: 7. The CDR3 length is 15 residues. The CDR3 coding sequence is TGTGCCAGCACTCCTCAGGGACAGGGGGACAATGAGCAGTTCTTC. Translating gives CASTPQGQGDNEQFF.

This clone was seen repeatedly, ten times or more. This CDR3 is CASGQGSTKETQYF. Here the CDR3 DNA reads TGTGCCAGTGGACAGGGGTCGACCAAAGAGACCCAGTACTTC. V gene TRBV28 combines with J gene TRBJ2-5, with TRBD1 matching over 9 bases. The V gene's germline CDR1 is MDHEN and CDR2 SYDVKM. J was trimmed by 3 bases and V by 9 bases; bases with no gene match: 8. The CDR3 runs 14 residues.

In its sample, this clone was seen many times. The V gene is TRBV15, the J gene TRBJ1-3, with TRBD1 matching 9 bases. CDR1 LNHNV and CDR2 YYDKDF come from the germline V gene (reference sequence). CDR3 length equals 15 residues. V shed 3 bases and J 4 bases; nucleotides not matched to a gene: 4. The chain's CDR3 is CATSRGQGGGNTIYF. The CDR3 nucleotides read TGTGCCACCAGCAGGGGACAGGGTGGAGGAAACACCATATATTTT.

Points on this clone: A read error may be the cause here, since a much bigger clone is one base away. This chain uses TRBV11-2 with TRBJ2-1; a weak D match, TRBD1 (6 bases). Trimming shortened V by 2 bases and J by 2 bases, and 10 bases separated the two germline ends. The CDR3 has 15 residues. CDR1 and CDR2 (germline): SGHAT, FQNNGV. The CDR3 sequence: CASSLRTAPYNEQFF. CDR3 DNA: TGTGCCAGCAGCTTAAGGACAGCCCCCTACAATGAGCAGTTCTTC.

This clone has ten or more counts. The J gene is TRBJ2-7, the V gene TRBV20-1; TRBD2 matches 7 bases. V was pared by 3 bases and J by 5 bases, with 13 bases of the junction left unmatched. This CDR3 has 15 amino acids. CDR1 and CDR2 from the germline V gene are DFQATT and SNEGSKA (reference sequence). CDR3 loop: CSASPGEGSLDEQYF. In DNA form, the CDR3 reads TGCAGTGCTAGCCCCGGGGAGGGAAGCCTAGACGAGCAGTACTTC.

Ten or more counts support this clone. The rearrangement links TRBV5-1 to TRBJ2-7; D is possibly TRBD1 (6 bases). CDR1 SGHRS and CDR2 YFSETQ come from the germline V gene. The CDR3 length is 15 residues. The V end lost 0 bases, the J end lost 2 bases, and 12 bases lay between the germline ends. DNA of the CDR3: TGCGCCAGCAGCTTGGAATCGGACAGCCCCTACGAGCAGTACTTC. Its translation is CASSLESDSPYEQYF.

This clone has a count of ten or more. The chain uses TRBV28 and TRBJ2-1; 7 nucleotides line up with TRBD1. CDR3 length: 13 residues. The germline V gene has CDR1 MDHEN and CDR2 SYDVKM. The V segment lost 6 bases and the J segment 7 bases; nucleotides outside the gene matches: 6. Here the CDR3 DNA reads TGTGCCAGCAGGCGCCAGACAGGGAATGAGCAGTTCTTC. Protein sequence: CASRRQTGNEQFF.

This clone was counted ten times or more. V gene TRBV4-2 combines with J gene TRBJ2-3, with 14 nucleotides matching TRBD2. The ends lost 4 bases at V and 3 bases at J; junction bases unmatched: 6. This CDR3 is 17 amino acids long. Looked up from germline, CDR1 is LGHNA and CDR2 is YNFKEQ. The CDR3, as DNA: TGTGCCAGCAGCCGACGACTAGCGGGAGGGCCGACAGATACGCAGTATTTT. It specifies CASSRRLAGGPTDTQYF.

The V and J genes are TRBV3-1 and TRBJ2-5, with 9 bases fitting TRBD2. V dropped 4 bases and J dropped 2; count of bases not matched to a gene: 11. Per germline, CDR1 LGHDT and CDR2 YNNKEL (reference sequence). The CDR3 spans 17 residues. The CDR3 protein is CASSLGGGSGRQETQYF. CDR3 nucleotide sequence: TGTGCCAGCAGCCTAGGGGGTGGTAGCGGGAGACAAGAGACCCAGTACTTC.

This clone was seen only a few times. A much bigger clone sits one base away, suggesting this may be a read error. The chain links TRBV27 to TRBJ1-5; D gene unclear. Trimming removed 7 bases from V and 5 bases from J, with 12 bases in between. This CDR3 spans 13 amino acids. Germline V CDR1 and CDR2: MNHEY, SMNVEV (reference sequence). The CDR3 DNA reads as TGTGCCAGCACCATTAGCCGGGATCAGCCCCAGCATTTT. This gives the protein CASTISRDQPQHF.

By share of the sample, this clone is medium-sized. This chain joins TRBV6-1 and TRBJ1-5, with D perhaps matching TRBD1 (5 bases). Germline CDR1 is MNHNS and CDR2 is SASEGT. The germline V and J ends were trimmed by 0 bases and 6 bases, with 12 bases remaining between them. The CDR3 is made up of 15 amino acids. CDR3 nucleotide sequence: TGTGCCAGCAGTGAAGCGGACCAGGGCGCTCAGCCCCAGCATTTT. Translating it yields CASSEADQGAQPQHF.

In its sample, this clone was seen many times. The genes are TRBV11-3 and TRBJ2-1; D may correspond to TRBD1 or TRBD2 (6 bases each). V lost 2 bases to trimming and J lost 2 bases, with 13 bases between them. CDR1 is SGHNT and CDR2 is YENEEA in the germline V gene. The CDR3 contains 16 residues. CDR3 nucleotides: TGTGCCAGCAGCTTATCGGGGGCGGCCCCCTACAATGAGCAGTTCTTC. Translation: CASSLSGAAPYNEQFF. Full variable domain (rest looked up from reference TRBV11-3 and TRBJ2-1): EAGVVQSPRYKIIEKKQPVAFWCNPISGHNTLYWYLQNLGQGPELLIRYENEEAVDDSQLPKDRFSAERLKGVDSTLKIQPAELGDSAVYLCASSLSGAAPYNEQFFGPGTRLTVL.

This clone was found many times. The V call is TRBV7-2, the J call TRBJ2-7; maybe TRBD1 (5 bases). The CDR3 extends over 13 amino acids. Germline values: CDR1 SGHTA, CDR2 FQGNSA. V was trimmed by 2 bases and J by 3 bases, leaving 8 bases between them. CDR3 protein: CASSLQGFYEQYF. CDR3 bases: TGTGCCAGCAGCTTACAGGGATTCTACGAGCAGTACTTC.

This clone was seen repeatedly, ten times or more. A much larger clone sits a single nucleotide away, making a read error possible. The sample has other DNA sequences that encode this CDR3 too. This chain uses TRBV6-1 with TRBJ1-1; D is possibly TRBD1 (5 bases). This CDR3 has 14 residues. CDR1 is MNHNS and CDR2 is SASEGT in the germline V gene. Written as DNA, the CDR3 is TGCGCCAGCACCAACCACGGGGGGTACACTGAAGCTTTCTTT. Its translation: CASTNHGGYTEAFF.

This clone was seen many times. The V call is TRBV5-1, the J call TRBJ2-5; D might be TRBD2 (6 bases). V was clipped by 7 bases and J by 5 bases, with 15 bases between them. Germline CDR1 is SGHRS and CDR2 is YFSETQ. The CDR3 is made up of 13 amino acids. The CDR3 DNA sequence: TGCGCCAGCGGTTCGGGGGTGGGGGAGACCCAGTACTTC. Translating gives CASGSGVGETQYF.

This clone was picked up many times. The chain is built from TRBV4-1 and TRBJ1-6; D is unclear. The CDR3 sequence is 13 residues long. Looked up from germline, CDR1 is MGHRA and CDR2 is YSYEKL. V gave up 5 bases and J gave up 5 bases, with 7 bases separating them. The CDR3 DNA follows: TGCGCCAGCAGCACCGGAGATAATTCACCCCTCCACTTT. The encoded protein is CASSTGDNSPLHF.

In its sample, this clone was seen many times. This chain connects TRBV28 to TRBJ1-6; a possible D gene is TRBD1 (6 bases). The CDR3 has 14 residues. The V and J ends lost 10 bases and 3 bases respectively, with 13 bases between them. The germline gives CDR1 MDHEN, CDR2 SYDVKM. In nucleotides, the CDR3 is TGTGCCATACAGGGTCCCGTCTATAATTCACCCCTCCACTTT. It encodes CAIQGPVYNSPLHF.

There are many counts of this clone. The CDR3 coding sequence is TGTGCCAGCAGTCGAGACTGGAATGGCAATGAGCAGTTCTTC. It yields the protein CASSRDWNGNEQFF. This chain connects TRBV4-2 to TRBJ2-1; D call uncertain. The germline CDR1 and CDR2 sequences are LGHNA and YNFKEQ. The V end lost 6 bases, the J end lost 6 bases, and 15 bases lay between the germline ends. The CDR3 contains 14 residues.

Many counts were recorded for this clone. The CDR3 loop reads CASSSGGTGGTKNIQYF. In DNA, the CDR3 is TGTGCCAGCAGCTCAGGGGGGACAGGGGGCACCAAAAACATTCAGTACTTC. This chain uses TRBV7-3 with TRBJ2-4; 12 nucleotides match TRBD1. The CDR3 runs 17 residues. The junction had 6 bases not matched to a gene; V was cut back by 4 bases and J by 2 bases. Germline lookup yields CDR1 SGHTA and CDR2 FQGTGA.

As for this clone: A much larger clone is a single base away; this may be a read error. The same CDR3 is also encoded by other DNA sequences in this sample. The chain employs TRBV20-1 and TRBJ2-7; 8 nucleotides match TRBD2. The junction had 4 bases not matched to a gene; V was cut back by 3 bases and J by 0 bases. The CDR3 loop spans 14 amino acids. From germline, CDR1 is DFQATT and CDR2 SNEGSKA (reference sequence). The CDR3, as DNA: TGCAGTGCTAGTGGACTAGCTCTCTCCTACGAGCAGTACTTC. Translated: CSASGLALSYEQYF.

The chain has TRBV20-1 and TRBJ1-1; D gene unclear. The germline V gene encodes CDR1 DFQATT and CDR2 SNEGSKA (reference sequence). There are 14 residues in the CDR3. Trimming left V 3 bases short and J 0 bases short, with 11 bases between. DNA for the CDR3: TGCAGTGCTAGTTCCCGCCTACTGAACACTGAAGCTTTCTTT. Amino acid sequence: CSASSRLLNTEAFF.

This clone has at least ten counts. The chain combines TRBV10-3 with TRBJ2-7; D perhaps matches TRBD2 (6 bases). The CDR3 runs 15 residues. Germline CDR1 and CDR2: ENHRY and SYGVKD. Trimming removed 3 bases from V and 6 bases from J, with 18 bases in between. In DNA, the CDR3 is TGTGCCATCAGTGATCGCCCTGGGGGGACGGGCGAGCAGTACTTC. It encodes CAISDRPGGTGEQYF.

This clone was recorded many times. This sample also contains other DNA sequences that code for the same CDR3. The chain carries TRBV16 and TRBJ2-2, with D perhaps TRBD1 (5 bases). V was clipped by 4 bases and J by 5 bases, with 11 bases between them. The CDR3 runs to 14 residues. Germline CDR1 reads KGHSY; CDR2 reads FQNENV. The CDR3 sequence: CASSPQRQTGELFF. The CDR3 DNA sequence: TGTGCCAGCAGCCCTCAAAGACAGACCGGGGAGCTGTTTTTT. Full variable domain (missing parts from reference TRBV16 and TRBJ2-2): GEEVAQTPKHLVRGEGQKAKLYCAPIKGHSYVFWYQQVLKNEFKFLISFQNENVFDETGMPKERFSAKCLPNSPCSLEIQATKLEDSAVYFCASSPQRQTGELFFGEGSRLTVL.

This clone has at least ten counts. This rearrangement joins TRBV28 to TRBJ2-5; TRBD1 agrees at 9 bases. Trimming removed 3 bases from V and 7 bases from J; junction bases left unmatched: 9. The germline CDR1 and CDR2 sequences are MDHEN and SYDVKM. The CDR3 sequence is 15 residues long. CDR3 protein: CASSLARQGGRTQYF. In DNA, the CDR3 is TGTGCCAGCAGTTTGGCCCGACAGGGGGGTAGGACCCAGTACTTC.

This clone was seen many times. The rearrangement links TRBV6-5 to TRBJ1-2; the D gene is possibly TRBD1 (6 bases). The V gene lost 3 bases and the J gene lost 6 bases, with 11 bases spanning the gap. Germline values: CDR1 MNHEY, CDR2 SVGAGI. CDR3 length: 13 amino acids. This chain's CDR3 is CASSYPDRHGYTF. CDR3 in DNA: TGTGCCAGCAGTTATCCCGACAGGCATGGCTACACCTTC.

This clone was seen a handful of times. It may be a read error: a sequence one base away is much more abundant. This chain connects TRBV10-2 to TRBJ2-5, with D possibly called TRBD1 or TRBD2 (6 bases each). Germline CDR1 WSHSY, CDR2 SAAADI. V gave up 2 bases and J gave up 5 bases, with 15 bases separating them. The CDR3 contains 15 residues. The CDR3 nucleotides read TGCGCCAGCAGTGAGGAGCTGGGGGGCTTGGAGACCCAGTACTTC. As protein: CASSEELGGLETQYF.